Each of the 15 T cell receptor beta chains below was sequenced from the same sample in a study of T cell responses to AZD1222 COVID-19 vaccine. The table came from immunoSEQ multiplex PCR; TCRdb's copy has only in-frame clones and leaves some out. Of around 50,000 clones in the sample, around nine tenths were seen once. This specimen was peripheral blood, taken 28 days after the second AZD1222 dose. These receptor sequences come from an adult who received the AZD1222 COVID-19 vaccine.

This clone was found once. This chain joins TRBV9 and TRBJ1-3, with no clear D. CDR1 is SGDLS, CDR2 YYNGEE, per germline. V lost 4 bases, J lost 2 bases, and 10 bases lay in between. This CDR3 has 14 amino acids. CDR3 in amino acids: CASSFSGAGNTIYF. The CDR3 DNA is TGTGCCAGCAGCTTCTCCGGGGCTGGAAACACCATATATTTT.

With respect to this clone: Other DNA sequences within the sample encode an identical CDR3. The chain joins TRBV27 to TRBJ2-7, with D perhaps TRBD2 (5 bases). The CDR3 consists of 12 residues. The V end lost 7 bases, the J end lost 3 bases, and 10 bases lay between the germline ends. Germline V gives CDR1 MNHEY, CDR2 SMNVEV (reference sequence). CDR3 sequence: CASTDGDYEQYF. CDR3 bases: TGTGCCAGCACAGACGGGGACTACGAGCAGTACTTC.

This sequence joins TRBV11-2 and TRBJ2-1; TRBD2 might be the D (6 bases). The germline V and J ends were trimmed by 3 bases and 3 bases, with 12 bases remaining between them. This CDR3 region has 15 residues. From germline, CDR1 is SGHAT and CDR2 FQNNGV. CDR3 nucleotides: TGTGCCAGCAGCTTGTGGTCTAGCGTCTACAATGAGCAGTTCTTC. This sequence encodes CASSLWSSVYNEQFF.

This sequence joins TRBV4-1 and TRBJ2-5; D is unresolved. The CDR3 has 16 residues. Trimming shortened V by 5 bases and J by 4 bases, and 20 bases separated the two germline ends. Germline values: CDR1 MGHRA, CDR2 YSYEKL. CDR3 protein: CASSLVWQAGRETQYF. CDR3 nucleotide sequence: TGCGCCAGCAGCTTAGTATGGCAGGCTGGAAGAGAGACCCAGTACTTC.

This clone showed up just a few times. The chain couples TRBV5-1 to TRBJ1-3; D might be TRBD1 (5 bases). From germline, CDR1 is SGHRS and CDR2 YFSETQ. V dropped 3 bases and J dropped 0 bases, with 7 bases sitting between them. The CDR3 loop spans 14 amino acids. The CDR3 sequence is CASSWGDSGNTIYF. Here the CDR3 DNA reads TGCGCCAGCAGCTGGGGGGACTCTGGAAACACCATATATTTT.

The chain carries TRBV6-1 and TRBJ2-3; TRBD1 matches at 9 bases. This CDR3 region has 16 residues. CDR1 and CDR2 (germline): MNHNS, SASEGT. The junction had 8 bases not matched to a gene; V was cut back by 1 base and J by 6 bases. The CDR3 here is CASSEEGTGPSDTQYF. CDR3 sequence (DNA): TGTGCCAGCAGTGAAGAAGGGACAGGGCCCTCGGATACGCAGTATTTT.

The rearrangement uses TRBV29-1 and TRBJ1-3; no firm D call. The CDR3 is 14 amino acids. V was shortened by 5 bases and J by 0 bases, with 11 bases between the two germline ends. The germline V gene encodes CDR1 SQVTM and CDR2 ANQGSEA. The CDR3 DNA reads TGCAGCGTTTTTTGGGAGTACTCTGGAAACACCATATATTTT. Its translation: CSVFWEYSGNTIYF.

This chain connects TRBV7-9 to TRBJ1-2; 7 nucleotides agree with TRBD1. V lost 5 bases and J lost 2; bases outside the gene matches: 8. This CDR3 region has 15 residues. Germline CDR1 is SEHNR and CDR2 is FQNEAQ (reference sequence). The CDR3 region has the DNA TGTGCCAGCAGCCCAAGACAGGGAGGGAACTATGGCTACACCTTC. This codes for CASSPRQGGNYGYTF. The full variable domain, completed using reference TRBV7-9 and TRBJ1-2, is DTGVSQNPRHKITKRGQNVTFRCDPISEHNRLYWYRQTLGQGPEFLTYFQNEAQLEKSRLLSDRFSAERPKGSFSTLEIQRTEQGDSAMYLCASSPRQGGNYGYTFGSGTRLTVV.

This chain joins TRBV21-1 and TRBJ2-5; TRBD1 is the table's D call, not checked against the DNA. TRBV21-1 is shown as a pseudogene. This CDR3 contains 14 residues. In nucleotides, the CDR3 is TGTGCCAGCAGCCTACAGGGCCAGGTAGAGACCCAGTACTTC. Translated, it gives CASSLQGQVETQYF.

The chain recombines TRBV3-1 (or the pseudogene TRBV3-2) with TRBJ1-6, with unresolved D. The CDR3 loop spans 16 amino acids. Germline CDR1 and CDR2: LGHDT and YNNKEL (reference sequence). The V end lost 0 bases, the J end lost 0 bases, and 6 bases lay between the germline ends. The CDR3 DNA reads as TGTGCCAGCAGCCAAGACAGGAGCTCCTATAATTCACCCCTCCACTTT. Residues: CASSQDRSSYNSPLHF.

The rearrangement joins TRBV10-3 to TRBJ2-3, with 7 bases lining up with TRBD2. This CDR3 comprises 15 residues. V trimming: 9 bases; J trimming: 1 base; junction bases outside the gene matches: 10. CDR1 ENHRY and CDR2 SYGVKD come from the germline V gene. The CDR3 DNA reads TGTGCCATATCTAGCGGACAACCCCGCACAGATACGCAGTATTTT. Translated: CAISSGQPRTDTQYF.

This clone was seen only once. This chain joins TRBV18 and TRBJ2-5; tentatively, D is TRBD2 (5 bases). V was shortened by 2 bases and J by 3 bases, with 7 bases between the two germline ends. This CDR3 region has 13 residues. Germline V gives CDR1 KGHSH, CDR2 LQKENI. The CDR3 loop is CASSPSREETQYF. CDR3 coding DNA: TGTGCCAGCTCACCATCGAGGGAAGAGACCCAGTACTTC.

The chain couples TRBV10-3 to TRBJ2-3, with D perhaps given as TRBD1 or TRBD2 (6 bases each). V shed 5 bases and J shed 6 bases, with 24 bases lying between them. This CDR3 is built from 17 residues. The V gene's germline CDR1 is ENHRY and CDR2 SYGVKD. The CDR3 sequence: CAISRGLARSPSDTQYF. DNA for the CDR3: TGTGCCATCAGTCGGGGGCTAGCGCGCTCCCCCTCGGATACGCAGTATTTT.

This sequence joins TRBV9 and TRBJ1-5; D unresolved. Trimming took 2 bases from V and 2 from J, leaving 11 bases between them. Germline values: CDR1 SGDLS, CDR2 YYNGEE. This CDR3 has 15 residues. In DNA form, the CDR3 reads TGTGCCAGCAGCGTCTCCCCGTTGGGCAATCAGCCCCAGCATTTT. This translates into CASSVSPLGNQPQHF.

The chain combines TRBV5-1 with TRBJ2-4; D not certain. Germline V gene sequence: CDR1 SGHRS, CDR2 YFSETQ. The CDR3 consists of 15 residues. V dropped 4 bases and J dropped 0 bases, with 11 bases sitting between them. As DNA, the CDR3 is TGCGCCAGCAGCCTCAGCGATTTAGCCAAAAACATTCAGTACTTC. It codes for CASSLSDLAKNIQYF. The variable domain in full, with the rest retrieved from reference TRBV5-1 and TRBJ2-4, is KAGVTQTPRYLIKTRGQQVTLSCSPISGHRSVSWYQQTPGQGLQFLFEYFSETQRNKGNFPGRFSGRQFSNSRSEMNVSTLELGDSALYLCASSLSDLAKNIQYFGAGTRLSVL.